This T cell receptor (beta chain) emerged from a study of blood T cells in healthy people across ages. Across the study: Template switching recovered approximately one barcoded beta molecule for every two T cells.

Each donor supplied approximately 10 milliliters of peripheral blood. The second PCR ran roughly 6 to 11 cycles with a sample-barcoded 5' primer and J-beta primers. Samples each returned at least 3 million CDR3-containing paired-end reads. TCRdb fed the 5' RACE reads into MiXCR, producing one record per CDR3 protein. The sample includes about 970,000 distinct CDR3 sequences, roughly 50% of them seen just once. Germline CDR1 MNHEY, CDR2 SVGAGI. There are 17 residues in the CDR3. V was pared by 0 bases and J by 2 bases, with 8 bases of the junction left unmatched. The sample holds a few counts of this clonotype.

The receptor's source is a woman aged 60-70 years in good health. The sample was blood. The genes are TRBV6-5 and TRBJ1-2; 8 nucleotides line up with TRBD1. The CDR3, as DNA: TGTGCCAGCAGTTACTCGGCCAGGGGGCGAAAGAACTATGGCTACACCTTC. Translation: CASSYSARGRKNYGYTF.